What follows is one TCR beta chain and its context. The PCR made use of 60 Vbeta and 13 Jbeta primers. The table came from immunoSEQ multiplex PCR; TCRdb's copy has only in-frame clones and leaves some out. The data show 180,000 or so clones, roughly 85% seen once. The entry originates in a study of cytomegalovirus exposure and HLA in healthy donors. Germline lookup yields CDR1 MGHRA and CDR2 YSYEKL. This CDR3 contains 16 residues. Trimming stripped 2 bases from V and 4 bases from J, with 17 bases between. This rearrangement joins TRBV4-1 to TRBJ2-5; possible D gene TRBD1, 6 bases. The sequence was obtained from a man between 18 and 29 years old in good health and CMV-seropositive. Material: PBMCs. The CDR3 protein is CASSQNPPGAGETQYF. The CDR3 nucleotides read TGCGCCAGCAGCCAAAACCCCCCAGGGGCGGGAGAGACCCAGTACTTC.